This TCR beta chain was identified during a study of control samples from healthy donors and cancer patients. Sequencing used immunoSEQ multiplex PCR; TCRdb keeps in-frame clones, though not all of them. This table has approximately 58,000 clones, over 75% appearing once. Trimming left V 8 bases short and J 1 base short, with 12 bases between. This CDR3 is built from 14 residues. CDR1 is MNHEY and CDR2 is SMNVEV in the germline V gene (reference sequence). The specimen was PBMCs. This receptor was obtained from a woman aged 55-75 years with lung cancer. The rearrangement joins TRBV27 to TRBJ2-4; D is undetermined. This CDR3 is CASPFRLAKNIQYF. CDR3 DNA sequence: TGTGCCAGCCCGTTCAGGTTGGCCAAAAACATTCAGTACTTC.